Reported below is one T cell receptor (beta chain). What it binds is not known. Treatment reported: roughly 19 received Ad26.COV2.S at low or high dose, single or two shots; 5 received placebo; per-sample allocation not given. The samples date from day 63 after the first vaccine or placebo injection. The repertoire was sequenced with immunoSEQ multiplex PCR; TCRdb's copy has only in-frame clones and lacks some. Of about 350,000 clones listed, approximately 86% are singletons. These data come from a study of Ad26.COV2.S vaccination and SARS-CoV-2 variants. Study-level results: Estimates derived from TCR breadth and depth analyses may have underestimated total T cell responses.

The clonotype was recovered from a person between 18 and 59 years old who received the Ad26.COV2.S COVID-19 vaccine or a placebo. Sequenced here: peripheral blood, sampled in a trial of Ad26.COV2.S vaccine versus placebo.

The CDR3 is CASSLERLSGSSYNEQFF. CDR3 nucleotides: TGCGCCAGCAGCTTGGAGAGGCTAAGCGGTAGCTCCTACAATGAGCAGTTCTTC. This rearrangement joins TRBV5-1 to TRBJ2-1; D may be TRBD2 (5 bases). V lost 0 bases, J lost 0 bases, and 16 bases lay in between. CDR3 length: 18 amino acids. The V gene's germline CDR1 is SGHRS and CDR2 YFSETQ.